The sample holds a few counts of the clone carrying this T cell receptor (beta chain). Original methodology: Reference gene primer amplification in the assay estimated nucleated cell counts. Using immunoSEQ multiplex PCR, the repertoire was profiled, and TCRdb retains in-frame clones only, with some absent. That table furnishes V, J and clone size, whereas the DNA furnished D and trimming. The data contain under 60,000 clones, 80% to 90% of them singletons. These data come from a study of blood T cell repertoires in COVID-19. At the level of the study: COVID-19 samples collected from the United States, Italy and Spain covered acute and convalescent phases. Nucleic acid was either cDNA or gDNA, and it came from T cells, B-cell-depleted T cells, or PBMCs.

In germline, CDR1 is SGDLS, CDR2 YYNGEE. The CDR3 covers 15 residues. The junction had 3 bases not matched to a gene; V was cut back by 3 bases and J by 0 bases. The specimen was peripheral blood. The sequence was obtained from a man aged 55 to 69 with acute or convalescent COVID-19. The rearrangement links TRBV9 to TRBJ2-1, with 7 bases identical to TRBD1. The CDR3 nucleotides read TGTGCCAGCAGCGCACAGGGGAGCTCCTACAATGAGCAGTTCTTC. Its protein product is CASSAQGSSYNEQFF.